This is a list of T cell receptor beta chains from one sample in a study of T cells in Graves' hyperthyroidism and ophthalmopathy. Via MiXCR, TCRdb re-called the multiplex PCR reads, giving one row per CDR3 protein. The sample lists 94,000 or so distinct CDR3 sequences, just over 50% seen once, with roughly 29% in the top ten. The sample was blood. These receptors all stem from a woman aged 40 to 49 with Graves' hyperthyroidism. Each CDR3 is given with its conserved first and last residue. A D gene is named only where the DNA matches it firmly. Clone size is stated in some rows and not others, as once, few, many or a class when expanded.

D gene	V gene	clone size	J gene	CDR3 DNA	CDR3 protein
-	TRBV7-2	-	TRBJ2-7	TGTGCCAGCAGCAAAGGAGGGGGGTATCGGTGGTACGAGCAGTACTTC	CASSKGGGYRWYEQYF
TRBD1	TRBV9	once	TRBJ2-5	TGTGCCAGCAGCGTGGGACAGGGGGATCAAGAGACCCAGTACTTC	CASSVGQGDQETQYF
TRBD1	TRBV5-1	-	TRBJ2-7	TGCGCCAGCAGCACGGACAGGGGAATGTGTGGCTACGAGCAGTACTTC	CASSTDRGMCGYEQYF
-	TRBV5-1	many	TRBJ2-2	TGCGCCAGCAGCTCTTCTAGAGCAAGCGGGGAGCTGTTTTTT	CASSSSRASGELFF
-	TRBV5-1	many	TRBJ1-1	TGCGCCAGCAGCTTGAAGGGGAACACTGAAGCTTTCTTT	CASSLKGNTEAFF
-	TRBV7-3	many	TRBJ2-3	TGTGCCAGCAGCTGGACCGTGACACCCACAGATACGCAGTATTTT	CASSWTVTPTDTQYF
-	TRBV18	-	TRBJ2-2	TGTGCCAGCTCACCACCGATGGCGAACACCGGGGAGCTGTTTTTT	CASSPPMANTGELFF
-	TRBV11-2	-	TRBJ2-6	TGTGCCAGCAGCTTAATGAGTTACAGGCTCTCTGGGGCCAACGTCCTGACTTTC	CASSLMSYRLSGANVLTF
-	TRBV6-5	many	TRBJ2-7	TGTGCCAGCAGCCCCCGGGACTTCCTCTACGAGCAGTACTTC	CASSPRDFLYEQYF
-	TRBV20-1	many	TRBJ1-6	TGCAGTGCTATCGAACAAAGTAATTCACCCCTCCACTTT	CSAIEQSNSPLHF
-	TRBV7-8	many	TRBJ2-5	TGTGCCAGCGGACTCGAGACCCAGTACTTC	CASGLETQYF
-	TRBV20-1	many	TRBJ2-3	TGCAGTGCTAGACCCGAGTGGAGCAAAGATACGCAGTATTTT	CSARPEWSKDTQYF
-	TRBV12-3/TRBV12-4	many	TRBJ2-2	TGTGCCAGCAGTTTAGTACGAGACGGGGAGCTGTTTTTT	CASSLVRDGELFF
-	TRBV4-1	many	TRBJ2-7	TGCGCCAGCAGCCAAGAGGCCCTCACCTCCTACGAGCAGTACTTC	CASSQEALTSYEQYF
-	TRBV9	-	TRBJ1-3	TGTGCCAGCAGAGGTGAAGGGGGGGACGCCGGAAACACCATATATTTT	CASRGEGGDAGNTIYF
-	TRBV6-1	-	TRBJ1-6	TGTGCCAGCAGTGACTGGGCCTCACCCCTCCACTTT	CASSDWASPLHF